This T cell receptor beta chain was found in a study of T cell responses to AZD1222 COVID-19 vaccine (dated by TCRdb to about 2021). Study-wide context: Because spike-specific TCR depth and breadth did not differ between the two schedules, AZD1222 recipients who got a second dose at roughly 4 weeks were pooled with those who got a second dose at roughly 12 weeks. TCR sequencing covered more than 230 trial participants: approximately 200 given two doses of AZD1222 and about 26 given two doses of MenACWY control vaccine. Trial participants were enrolled into age subgroups of 18-55, 56-69 and 70-plus years, which contained around 150, 29 and 61 TCR-sequenced participants, respectively.

The label giving this sample's time point can be read as: baseline before first vaccination. Vaccinee samples were obtained from the UK trials COV001 and COV002, which included a single-blind randomized controlled phase 2/3 trial of AZD1222 (ChAdOx1 nCoV-19) in healthy adults. Trial participant PBMC samples were collected at day 0 and day 28 after the second dose for TCRbeta chain sequencing. Note on this clone: What antigen it recognizes has not been identified. No base quality information exists; no much larger clone differs at one position.

General findings and caveats noted by the study authors: Most participants were white British and females outnumbered males, and the authors suggested that clonal diversity may have been underestimated. In the small 56-69-year group, the increase in depth fell short of significance, most likely because of low power. The whole spike protein was spanned by vaccine-associated CD4 TCRs, and dominant responses were seen in regions 160-218 and 743-854. Because no day 14 peak-response samples were available, the repertoires could be characterized only after the peak T cell response. After two AZD1222 doses, spike-specific TCR breadth and depth were significantly higher than at day 0 and than in MenACWY recipients. Conclusions about previously exposed vaccinees were limited because only six or seven AZD1222 recipients were SARS-CoV-2 seropositive at baseline. Reportedly, close to half of the unique spike-specific TCRs recognized epitopes lying outside the regions that are mutated in the B.1.351 and B.1.1.7 variants.

Its CDR3 holds 15 amino acids, cysteine through phenylalanine. The entry retains the CDR3 DNA only, 45 bases that are in frame from base 1. The germline V gene (reference sequence) yields LNHNV for CDR1 and YYDKDF for CDR2. V was cut back by 1 base and J by 0 bases, leaving a gap of 9 bases between them. The CDR3 regions of human TCRbeta chains were subjected to immunosequencing. In the paper's pipeline: Repertoire TCRs were matched against a reference library of SARS-CoV-2-specific TCRs generated with the MIRA antigen-specificity platform. Breadth meant the fraction of unique TCRs that were SARS-CoV-2-associated, whereas depth meant the fraction of total T cells that were SARS-CoV-2-associated. Each spike-specific TCR was assigned to its reactive spike region and to a CD4 or CD8 class using the MIRA data. Log10-transformed breadth and depth values were compared by one-way ANOVA with Sidak's multiple comparisons tests. TCRdb obtained this table from immuneACCESS and retained in-frame rearrangements with V and J assigned. These tables miss some clones; where compared with another copy, unresolved V genes account for less than half of the shortfall, and the remainder is unexplained. The DNA was the basis for D and trimming; V, J and clone size are from that table. Here the sample has more than 70,000 clones; 87% occur a single time. About 1.6% of the sample is held by the ten biggest clonotypes.

The clonotype was recovered from an adult in good health. This chain is built from TRBV15 and TRBJ1-1; TRBD1 is a possible D gene, resting on 6 matching bases. The source was peripheral blood, collected on day 0 of AZD1222 vaccination. The encoded CDR3 is CATSRVRTVNTEAFF. At the DNA level, the sequence is TGTGCCACCAGCAGAGTCAGGACAGTGAACACTGAAGCTTTCTTT.